Listed below are T cell receptor beta chains from one sample, sequenced in a study of shared clonotypes between healthy human individuals. Generated by immunoSEQ multiplex PCR, the TCRdb table keeps only in-frame clones and is missing some. The sample records roughly 1,000,000 clones, approximately 80% being singletons. The source material was memory CD4+ T cells from PBMCs. These receptors were collected from a man younger than 35 in good health. Some clones in this sample may be carry-over from other donors' samples. CDR3s include the opening cysteine and the closing phenylalanine or tryptophan. The D gene is left open where the match is weak. Rows give clone size only sometimes, using once, few, many, or a class for an expanded clone.

J gene: TRBJ2-7; D gene: TRBD1; V gene: TRBV11-2; clone size: -; CDR3 protein: CASSTVTGGSYEQYF; CDR3 DNA: TGTGCCAGCAGCACTGTGACAGGGGGCTCCTACGAGCAGTACTTC
J gene: TRBJ2-7; D gene: -; V gene: TRBV5-6; clone size: -; CDR3 protein: CASSLAGETRAYEQYF; CDR3 DNA: TGTGCCAGCAGCTTGGCCGGGGAGACTAGAGCCTACGAGCAGTACTTC
J gene: TRBJ2-7; D gene: TRBD1; V gene: TRBV19; clone size: -; CDR3 protein: CASSAGQVRAYEQYF; CDR3 DNA: TGTGCCAGTAGCGCGGGACAGGTGAGGGCCTACGAGCAGTACTTC
J gene: TRBJ1-1; D gene: -; V gene: TRBV9; clone size: -; CDR3 protein: CASSAGTRGLNEAFF; CDR3 DNA: TGTGCCAGCAGCGCCGGGACAAGAGGCCTGAATGAAGCTTTCTTT
J gene: TRBJ2-5; D gene: TRBD2; V gene: TRBV5-1; clone size: -; CDR3 protein: CASSLLAGGQETQYF; CDR3 DNA: TGCGCCAGCAGTCTCCTAGCGGGAGGCCAAGAGACCCAGTACTTC
J gene: TRBJ2-7; D gene: -; V gene: TRBV11-2; clone size: few; CDR3 protein: CASSQGGSYEQYF; CDR3 DNA: TGTGCCAGCAGCCAAGGGGGCTCCTACGAGCAGTACTTC
J gene: TRBJ1-2; D gene: -; V gene: TRBV20-1; clone size: few; CDR3 protein: CSVRPASGYTF; CDR3 DNA: TGCAGTGTCCGGCCCGCTTCCGGCTACACCTTC
J gene: TRBJ2-7; D gene: -; V gene: TRBV19; clone size: -; CDR3 protein: CASLPRHAVAETYEQYF; CDR3 DNA: TGTGCCAGTTTACCTCGCCACGCTGTAGCGGAGACCTACGAGCAGTACTTC
J gene: TRBJ2-3; D gene: -; V gene: TRBV9; clone size: -; CDR3 protein: CASSVGGQDTQYF; CDR3 DNA: TGTGCCAGCAGCGTCGGGGGGCAAGATACGCAGTATTTT
J gene: TRBJ2-7; D gene: TRBD1; V gene: TRBV18; clone size: -; CDR3 protein: CASSLTRQGYEQYF; CDR3 DNA: TGTGCCAGCTCACTGACACGACAGGGCTACGAGCAGTACTTC
J gene: TRBJ2-3; D gene: -; V gene: TRBV6-6; clone size: few; CDR3 protein: CASILGWISGTDTQYF; CDR3 DNA: TGTGCCAGCATCTTAGGGTGGATTTCTGGCACAGATACGCAGTATTTT
J gene: TRBJ2-7; D gene: -; V gene: TRBV18; clone size: -; CDR3 protein: CASSPSLLYEQYF; CDR3 DNA: TGTGCCAGCTCACCTAGCCTGCTCTACGAGCAGTACTTC
J gene: TRBJ2-7; D gene: -; V gene: TRBV5-1; clone size: -; CDR3 protein: CASSFDPGTGEQYF; CDR3 DNA: TGCGCCAGCAGCTTCGACCCTGGAACTGGCGAGCAGTACTTC
J gene: TRBJ1-2; D gene: TRBD1; V gene: TRBV4-2; clone size: -; CDR3 protein: CASSTGQGNYGYTF; CDR3 DNA: TGTGCCAGCAGCACCGGACAGGGCAACTATGGCTACACCTTC
J gene: TRBJ2-7; D gene: -; V gene: TRBV7-3; clone size: -; CDR3 protein: CASSFRGSPSSYEQYF; CDR3 DNA: TGTGCCAGCAGCTTTCGTGGGAGCCCCAGCTCCTACGAGCAGTACTTC
J gene: TRBJ1-1; D gene: -; V gene: TRBV28; clone size: -; CDR3 protein: CASSLYGTGVAFF; CDR3 DNA: TGTGCCAGCAGTTTATATGGGACTGGTGTTGCTTTCTTT
J gene: TRBJ1-1; D gene: -; V gene: TRBV4-3; clone size: few; CDR3 protein: CASSQVGSEAFF; CDR3 DNA: TGCGCCAGCAGCCAAGTCGGCAGCGAAGCTTTCTTT
J gene: TRBJ1-1; D gene: TRBD1; V gene: TRBV29-1; clone size: -; CDR3 protein: CSVAGTGQSEAFF; CDR3 DNA: TGCAGCGTTGCCGGGACAGGTCAAAGTGAAGCTTTCTTT
J gene: TRBJ1-1; D gene: -; V gene: TRBV5-4; clone size: -; CDR3 protein: CASSLDVGTVNTEAFF; CDR3 DNA: TGTGCCAGCAGCTTGGATGTGGGGACGGTCAACACTGAAGCTTTCTTT
J gene: TRBJ2-3; D gene: TRBD1; V gene: TRBV5-1; clone size: -; CDR3 protein: CASSLQGATDTQYF; CDR3 DNA: TGCGCCAGCAGCTTACAGGGGGCAACAGATACGCAGTATTTT
J gene: TRBJ2-1; D gene: TRBD1; V gene: TRBV5-1; clone size: -; CDR3 protein: CASRDMGQGNTEQFF; CDR3 DNA: TGCGCCAGCAGAGACATGGGACAGGGAAACACTGAGCAGTTCTTC
J gene: TRBJ2-5; D gene: -; V gene: TRBV27; clone size: -; CDR3 protein: CASSPDRIQETQYF; CDR3 DNA: TGTGCCAGCAGTCCCGACCGTATTCAAGAGACCCAGTACTTC
J gene: TRBJ1-1; D gene: -; V gene: TRBV9; clone size: once; CDR3 protein: CASSVQGERTEAFF; CDR3 DNA: TGTGCCAGCAGCGTCCAGGGAGAGAGGACTGAAGCTTTCTTT
J gene: TRBJ2-3; D gene: -; V gene: TRBV11-2; clone size: -; CDR3 protein: CASSWTVSSTDTQYF; CDR3 DNA: TGTGCCAGCAGCTGGACAGTATCTAGCACAGATACGCAGTATTTT
J gene: TRBJ2-7; D gene: TRBD2; V gene: TRBV5-4; clone size: -; CDR3 protein: CASSRTGGGSHEQYF; CDR3 DNA: TGTGCCAGCAGCAGAACTGGGGGGGGTTCCCACGAGCAGTACTTC
J gene: TRBJ1-5; D gene: -; V gene: TRBV18; clone size: -; CDR3 protein: CASSPGTSLPYSNQPQHF; CDR3 DNA: TGTGCCAGCTCACCGGGGACTTCCCTCCCCTATAGCAATCAGCCCCAGCATTTT
J gene: TRBJ2-7; D gene: -; V gene: TRBV6-6; clone size: -; CDR3 protein: CASSSIGSSYEQYF; CDR3 DNA: TGTGCCAGCAGTTCCATAGGGAGTTCCTACGAGCAGTACTTC
J gene: TRBJ2-1; D gene: -; V gene: TRBV5-1; clone size: -; CDR3 protein: CASSLATRGYNEQFF; CDR3 DNA: TGCGCCAGCAGCCTCGCCACTAGGGGGTACAATGAGCAGTTCTTC
J gene: TRBJ2-1; D gene: -; V gene: TRBV5-1; clone size: -; CDR3 protein: CASSLKGQGGGNEQFF; CDR3 DNA: TGCGCCAGCAGCTTGAAAGGCCAGGGTGGGGGCAATGAGCAGTTCTTC
J gene: TRBJ2-3; D gene: TRBD2; V gene: TRBV29-1; clone size: -; CDR3 protein: CSVEGTSGRISTDTQYF; CDR3 DNA: TGCAGCGTTGAAGGGACTAGCGGGAGGATTAGCACAGATACGCAGTATTTT
J gene: TRBJ2-7; D gene: -; V gene: TRBV4-1; clone size: few; CDR3 protein: CASSQALAGNLYEQYF; CDR3 DNA: TGCGCCAGCAGCCAGGCCTTGGCGGGGAATTTATACGAGCAGTACTTC
J gene: TRBJ1-4; D gene: TRBD1; V gene: TRBV5-1; clone size: few; CDR3 protein: CASAPRGEQGLSGEKLFF; CDR3 DNA: TGCGCCAGCGCGCCTCGGGGGGAACAGGGGCTCAGTGGTGAAAAACTGTTTTTT
J gene: TRBJ1-1; D gene: TRBD1; V gene: TRBV29-1; clone size: -; CDR3 protein: CSVGRGGNTEAFF; CDR3 DNA: TGCAGCGTTGGCAGGGGGGGAAACACTGAAGCTTTCTTT
J gene: TRBJ2-7; D gene: -; V gene: TRBV5-1; clone size: -; CDR3 protein: CASSSSFGPKSYEQYF; CDR3 DNA: TGCGCCAGCAGCTCTTCGTTCGGTCCCAAATCCTACGAGCAGTACTTC
J gene: TRBJ2-2; D gene: -; V gene: TRBV4-3; clone size: -; CDR3 protein: CASSQVAPGELFF; CDR3 DNA: TGCGCCAGCAGCCAAGTGGCCCCCGGGGAGCTGTTTTTT
J gene: TRBJ2-7; D gene: -; V gene: TRBV27; clone size: -; CDR3 protein: CASSSREWTYEQYF; CDR3 DNA: TGTGCCAGCAGTTCCCGGGAGTGGACCTACGAGCAGTACTTC
J gene: TRBJ2-3; D gene: TRBD1; V gene: TRBV25-1; clone size: -; CDR3 protein: CASRQGSTDTQYF; CDR3 DNA: TGTGCCAGCCGACAGGGAAGCACAGATACGCAGTATTTT
J gene: TRBJ2-1; D gene: TRBD2; V gene: TRBV5-4; clone size: -; CDR3 protein: CASRPALTSGYNEQFF; CDR3 DNA: TGTGCCAGCAGACCGGCACTTACTAGCGGGTACAATGAGCAGTTCTTC
J gene: TRBJ1-1; D gene: -; V gene: TRBV4-2; clone size: few; CDR3 protein: CASSQYGNTEAFF; CDR3 DNA: TGTGCCAGCAGCCAATATGGAAACACTGAAGCTTTCTTT
J gene: TRBJ1-4; D gene: TRBD1; V gene: TRBV18; clone size: -; CDR3 protein: CASGPFGTDNEKLFF; CDR3 DNA: TGTGCCAGCGGGCCCTTTGGGACAGATAATGAAAAACTGTTTTTT
J gene: TRBJ2-5; D gene: TRBD2; V gene: TRBV10-3; clone size: -; CDR3 protein: CAISESGLAGGETQYF; CDR3 DNA: TGTGCCATCAGTGAGTCAGGACTAGCGGGAGGAGAGACCCAGTACTTC
J gene: TRBJ1-1; D gene: -; V gene: TRBV18; clone size: -; CDR3 protein: CASSLDRNTEAFF; CDR3 DNA: TGTGCCAGCTCCCTAGACAGAAACACTGAAGCTTTCTTT
J gene: TRBJ2-3; D gene: TRBD1; V gene: TRBV10-1; clone size: once; CDR3 protein: CASSEDPGGISTDTQYF; CDR3 DNA: TGCGCCAGCAGTGAGGATCCAGGGGGCATTAGCACAGATACGCAGTATTTT
J gene: TRBJ1-2; D gene: -; V gene: TRBV7-9; clone size: -; CDR3 protein: CASSFPSTYGYTF; CDR3 DNA: TGTGCCAGCAGCTTCCCCAGTACCTATGGCTACACCTTC
J gene: TRBJ1-5; D gene: -; V gene: TRBV19; clone size: once; CDR3 protein: CASSTRTVTGSNQPQHF; CDR3 DNA: TGTGCCAGTAGTACCCGGACAGTTACGGGTAGCAATCAGCCCCAGCATTTT
J gene: TRBJ1-2; D gene: -; V gene: TRBV4-2; clone size: -; CDR3 protein: CASSQGGAGSYGYTF; CDR3 DNA: TGTGCCAGCAGCCAAGGCGGCGCAGGGTCCTATGGCTACACCTTC
J gene: TRBJ2-7; D gene: -; V gene: TRBV5-1; clone size: -; CDR3 protein: CASSLARGPDAHNHEQYF; CDR3 DNA: TGCGCCAGCAGCTTGGCTAGGGGCCCGGACGCCCACAACCACGAGCAGTACTTC
J gene: TRBJ2-1; D gene: TRBD2; V gene: TRBV27; clone size: few; CDR3 protein: CASTALEAGVNEQFF; CDR3 DNA: TGTGCCAGCACCGCCTTGGAAGCGGGAGTTAATGAGCAGTTCTTC
J gene: TRBJ2-1; D gene: TRBD2; V gene: TRBV28; clone size: -; CDR3 protein: CASTPSGEGGTYNEQFF; CDR3 DNA: TGTGCCAGCACCCCTAGCGGGGAAGGGGGAACCTACAATGAGCAGTTCTTC
J gene: TRBJ2-7; D gene: -; V gene: TRBV10-3; clone size: many; CDR3 protein: CAISEVDKGSYEQYF; CDR3 DNA: TGTGCCATCAGTGAGGTAGATAAGGGCTCCTACGAGCAGTACTTC
J gene: TRBJ2-5; D gene: -; V gene: TRBV11-2; clone size: few; CDR3 protein: CASSLSRQETQYF; CDR3 DNA: TGTGCCAGCAGCTTGAGCAGACAAGAGACCCAGTACTTC
J gene: TRBJ1-6; D gene: -; V gene: TRBV5-4; clone size: -; CDR3 protein: CASSLDRKPLHF; CDR3 DNA: TGTGCCAGCAGCTTGGACAGGAAGCCCCTCCACTTT
J gene: TRBJ2-1; D gene: TRBD2; V gene: TRBV4-2; clone size: -; CDR3 protein: CASSPTTSGRVNEQFF; CDR3 DNA: TGTGCCAGCAGCCCCACGACTAGCGGGAGGGTCAATGAGCAGTTCTTC
J gene: TRBJ2-7; D gene: -; V gene: TRBV15; clone size: -; CDR3 protein: CATSRVDRDSNEQYF; CDR3 DNA: TGTGCCACCAGCAGGGTAGACAGGGACTCGAACGAGCAGTACTTC
J gene: TRBJ1-2; D gene: -; V gene: TRBV11-2; clone size: -; CDR3 protein: CASSLDRNRGYTF; CDR3 DNA: TGTGCCAGCAGCTTAGACCGCAACCGCGGCTACACCTTC
J gene: TRBJ2-1; D gene: -; V gene: TRBV4-2; clone size: once; CDR3 protein: CASSQAISSSYNEQFF; CDR3 DNA: TGTGCCAGCAGCCAAGCCATCAGTAGCTCCTACAATGAGCAGTTCTTC
J gene: TRBJ2-7; D gene: -; V gene: TRBV20-1; clone size: -; CDR3 protein: CSPYRQYF; CDR3 DNA: TGCAGTCCATATCGGCAGTACTTC
J gene: TRBJ2-7; D gene: -; V gene: TRBV2; clone size: many; CDR3 protein: CASNDPGSTSSYEQYF; CDR3 DNA: TGTGCCAGCAACGACCCCGGATCGACTAGCTCCTACGAGCAGTACTTC
J gene: TRBJ1-2; D gene: TRBD1; V gene: TRBV6-5; clone size: -; CDR3 protein: CASRRDRGPGYGYTF; CDR3 DNA: TGTGCCAGCAGACGGGACAGGGGGCCTGGATATGGCTACACCTTC
J gene: TRBJ1-2; D gene: -; V gene: TRBV28; clone size: many; CDR3 protein: CASSSLTNYGYTF; CDR3 DNA: TGTGCCAGCAGTTCCCTTACTAACTATGGCTACACCTTC